The source of this T cell receptor (beta chain) is a study of PD-L1 blockade in urothelial cancer (TCRdb year 2017). About the investigation overall: All patients started therapy in about 2014 and received atezolizumab 1,200 mg intravenously every 3 weeks. About 90% of the roughly 29 patients were identified as males with urothelial cancer of bladder origin, and a prior smoking history was reported by 18 of 29 patients. An ECOG performance status of 0 or 1 was recorded for the patients, and 0 to 3 prior chemotherapy regimens had been received by the patients. Blood samples were analyzed 3 weeks after the start of treatment (second dose) and 6 weeks after the start of treatment. A median of about 140,000 T cells and roughly 80,000 unique TCRs was obtained from blood samples, and a median clonality of around 0.072 was observed. Somatic, immune and clinical correlates of response to PD-L1 blockade with atezolizumab in urothelial cancer were the focus of an exploratory multi-omic analysis. Pretreatment tumor samples, along with matched peripheral blood collected serially before and after atezolizumab treatment, underwent TCR sequencing. Durable clinical benefit meant progression-free survival longer than 6 months, and TCR features were also tested against progression-free and overall survival. In the same patients, pretreatment tumors underwent whole exome sequencing and RNA sequencing in addition to TCR sequencing. Durable clinical benefit was achieved by nine patients but not by the remaining 20. Around 30 patients had pretreatment blood TCR-seq, approximately 24 had at least one posttreatment blood collection, and approximately 24 had tumor TCR-seq. Beyond this particular receptor, the publication reports: Improved progression-free and overall survival was associated with having pretreatment peripheral blood TCR clonality below the median. Because the sample size was small (n ≈ 28) and many of the analyses were exploratory, the results are meant to be hypothesis-generating. Greater expansion of tumor-associated TCR clones in peripheral blood 3 weeks after the start of treatment was observed in patients with durable benefit (n of about 21, p = 0.022).

As regards this clone: The antigen it binds to is not known. Base qualities are not at hand, and no much larger clone is one base apart.

This specimen's time point label, interpreted: pretreatment peripheral blood. The cohort included 29 patients with locally advanced or metastatic urothelial carcinoma who were treated at Memorial Sloan Kettering on a trial protocol. Peripheral blood mononuclear cells were collected pretreatment and during treatment, with between 1 and 8 total time points per patient. The Qiagen DNeasy Blood extraction kit was used to purify genomic DNA from total PBMCs and from tumor samples. PBMCs were collected pretreatment and during treatment and were isolated and stored as previously described. Synthetic TCR analog templates were spiked into each PCR so that absolute template abundance could be estimated from read counts. The immunoSEQ assay used bias-controlled V and J gene primers to amplify TCRbeta CDR3 regions from genomic DNA. Sequencing of rearranged TCRbeta segments was done at approximately 20X coverage. From the authors' description of their analysis: Sequencing errors were corrected by clustering and CDR3s were annotated against IMGT to assign V, D and J genes. Out-of-frame and stop-codon sequences were excluded, and only productive TCRbeta rearrangements were used in downstream analyses. Clonality was calculated as one minus the Shannon entropy normalized by the log of the number of unique productive sequences. Fisher's exact test with Benjamini-Hochberg correction, using a cutoff of adjusted p below 0.01, was how clones that differed between time points or between blood and tumor were identified. The table comes from immuneACCESS by way of TCRdb, which keeps in-frame sequences with V and J called. Part of the clones is missing from these tables; in studies checked, under half for an unresolved V gene and the rest for unknown reasons. V, J and clone size were drawn from that table, and D and trimming were deduced from the DNA. Within this sample are roughly 51,000 clones, with 79% of them counted one time only. Of the sample, about 10% is held by the ten largest clones.

The clonotype originates from a man between 65 and 85 years old with urothelial cancer. The specimen was PBMCs, collected around atezolizumab (anti-PD-L1) treatment.

The DNA sequence follows: TGTGCCAGCAGTGAATACTACGAGCAGTACTTC. Its coded protein is CASSEYYEQYF. The rearranged chain carries TRBV6-1 and TRBJ2-7, with no confident D gene call. V gives up 2 bases and J gives up 3 bases, and the segment between their germline ends measures 2 bases. Based on the germline V gene, the CDR1 and CDR2 sequences are MNHNS and SASEGT. Taken from cysteine to phenylalanine, the CDR3 has 11 residues. Of all the DNA, just the CDR3 is kept, 33 bases in frame from base 1.